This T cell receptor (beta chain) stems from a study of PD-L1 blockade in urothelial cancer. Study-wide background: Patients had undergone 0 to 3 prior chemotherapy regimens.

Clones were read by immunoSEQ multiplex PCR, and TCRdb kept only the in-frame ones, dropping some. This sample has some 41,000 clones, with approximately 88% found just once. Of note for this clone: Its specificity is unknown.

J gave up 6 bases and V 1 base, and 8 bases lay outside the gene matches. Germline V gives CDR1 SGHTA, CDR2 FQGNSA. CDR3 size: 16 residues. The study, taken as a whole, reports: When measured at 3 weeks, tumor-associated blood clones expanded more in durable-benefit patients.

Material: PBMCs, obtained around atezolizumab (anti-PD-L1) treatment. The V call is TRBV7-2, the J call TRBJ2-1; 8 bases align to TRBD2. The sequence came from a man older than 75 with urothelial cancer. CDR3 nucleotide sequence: TGTGCCAGCAGCTTAGGGGCCAGCGGGAGAAGCAATGAGCAGTTCTTC. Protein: CASSLGASGRSNEQFF.